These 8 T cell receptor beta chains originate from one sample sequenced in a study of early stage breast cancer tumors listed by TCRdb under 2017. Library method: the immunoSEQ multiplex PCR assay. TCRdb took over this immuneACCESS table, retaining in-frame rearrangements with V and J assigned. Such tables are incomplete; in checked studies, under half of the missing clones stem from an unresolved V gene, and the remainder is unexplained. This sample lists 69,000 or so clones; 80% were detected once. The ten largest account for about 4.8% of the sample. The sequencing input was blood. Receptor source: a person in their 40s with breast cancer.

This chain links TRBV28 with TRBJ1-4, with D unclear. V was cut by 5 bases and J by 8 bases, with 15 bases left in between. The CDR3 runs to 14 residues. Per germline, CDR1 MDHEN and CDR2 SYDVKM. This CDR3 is CASSRATLGEKLFF. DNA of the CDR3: TGTGCCAGCAGTCGCGCGACACTCGGAGAAAAACTGTTTTTT.

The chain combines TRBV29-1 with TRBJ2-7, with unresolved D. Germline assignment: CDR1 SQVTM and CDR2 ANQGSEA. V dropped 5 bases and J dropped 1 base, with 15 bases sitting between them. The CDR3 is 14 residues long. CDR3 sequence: CSVLSGTKSYEQYF. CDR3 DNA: TGCAGCGTTCTAAGTGGAACCAAATCCTACGAGCAGTACTTC.

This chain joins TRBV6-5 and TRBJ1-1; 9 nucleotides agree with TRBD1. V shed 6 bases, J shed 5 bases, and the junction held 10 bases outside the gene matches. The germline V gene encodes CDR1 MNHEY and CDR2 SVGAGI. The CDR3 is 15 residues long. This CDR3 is CASRPTGGLGTEAFF. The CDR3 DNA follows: TGTGCCAGCAGACCTACAGGGGGCTTAGGGACTGAAGCTTTCTTT.

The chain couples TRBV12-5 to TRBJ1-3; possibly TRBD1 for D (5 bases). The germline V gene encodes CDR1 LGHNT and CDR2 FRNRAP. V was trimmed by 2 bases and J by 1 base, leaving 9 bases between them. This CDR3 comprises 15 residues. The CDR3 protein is CASGLPQGSGNTIYF. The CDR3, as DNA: TGTGCTAGTGGTTTGCCTCAGGGTTCTGGAAACACCATATATTTT.

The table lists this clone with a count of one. The chain's CDR3 is CASSSQQGAYEQYF. CDR3 in DNA: TGTGCCAGCAGCTCACAGCAGGGGGCCTACGAGCAGTACTTC. The rearrangement uses TRBV7-2 and TRBJ2-7, with 7 bases that match TRBD1. From germline, CDR1 is SGHTA and CDR2 FQGNSA. The CDR3 is made up of 14 amino acids. With V trimmed by 4 bases and J by 2 bases, 5 bases remained unmatched.

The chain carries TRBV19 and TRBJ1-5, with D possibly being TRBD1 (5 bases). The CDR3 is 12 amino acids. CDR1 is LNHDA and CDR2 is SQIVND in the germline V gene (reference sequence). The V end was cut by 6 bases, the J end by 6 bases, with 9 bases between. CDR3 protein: CASRGDIQPQHF. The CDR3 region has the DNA TGTGCCAGTAGGGGGGATATTCAGCCCCAGCATTTT.

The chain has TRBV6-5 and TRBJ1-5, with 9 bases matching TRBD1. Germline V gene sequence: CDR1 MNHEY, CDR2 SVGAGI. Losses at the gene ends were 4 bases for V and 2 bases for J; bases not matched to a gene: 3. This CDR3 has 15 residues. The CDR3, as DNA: TGTGCCAGCAGTTCGGACAGGGGCCGCAATCAGCCCCAGCATTTT. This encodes CASSSDRGRNQPQHF.

CDR3 amino acids: CASSLRLAGIQETQYF. In DNA, the CDR3 is TGTGCCAGCAGCTTACGGCTAGCGGGTATACAAGAGACCCAGTACTTC. The rearrangement uses TRBV13 and TRBJ2-5; 8 bases agree with TRBD2. Unmatched junction bases numbered 7, after V lost 2 bases and J lost 2 bases. CDR1 and CDR2 from the germline V gene are PRHDT and FYEKMQ (reference sequence). The CDR3 consists of 16 residues. Supplemented by reference TRBV13 and TRBJ2-5, the full variable domain reads AAGVIQSPRHLIKEKRETATLKCYPIPRHDTVYWYQQGPGQDPQFLISFYEKMQSDKGSIPDRFSAQQFSDYHSELNMSSLELGDSALYFCASSLRLAGIQETQYFGPGTRLLVL.